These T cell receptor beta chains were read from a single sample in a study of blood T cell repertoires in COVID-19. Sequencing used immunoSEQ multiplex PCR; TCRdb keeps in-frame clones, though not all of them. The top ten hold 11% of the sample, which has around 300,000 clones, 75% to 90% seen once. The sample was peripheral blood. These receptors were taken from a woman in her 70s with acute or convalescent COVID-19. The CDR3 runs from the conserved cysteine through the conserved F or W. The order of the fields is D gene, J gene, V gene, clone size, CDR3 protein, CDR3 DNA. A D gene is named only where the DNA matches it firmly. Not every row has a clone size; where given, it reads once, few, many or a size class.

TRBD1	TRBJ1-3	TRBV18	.	CASSPGQGRRSGNTIYF	TGTGCCAGCTCACCAGGACAGGGCCGGCGAAGTGGAAACACCATATATTTT
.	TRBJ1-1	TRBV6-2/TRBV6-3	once	CASSYGRSEAFF	TGTGCCAGCAGTTACGGGAGGTCTGAAGCTTTCTTT
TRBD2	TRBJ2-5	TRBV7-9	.	CASSVAGLAETQYF	TGTGCCAGCAGCGTCGCCGGACTAGCGGAGACCCAGTACTTC
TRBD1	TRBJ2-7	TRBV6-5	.	CASSKTGTAPYEQYF	TGTGCCAGCAGCAAGACCGGGACAGCCCCCTACGAGCAGTACTTC
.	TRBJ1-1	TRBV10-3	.	CAIRGSLNTEAFF	TGTGCCATCAGGGGCTCGCTAAACACTGAAGCTTTCTTT
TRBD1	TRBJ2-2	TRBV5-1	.	CASRRTTGYTGELFF	TGCGCCAGCAGGAGAACGACAGGGTACACCGGGGAGCTGTTTTTT
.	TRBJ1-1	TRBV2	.	CASRSGTTRAFF	TGTGCCAGCAGATCCGGGACAACGAGGGCTTTCTTT
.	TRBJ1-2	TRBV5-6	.	CASSLTPGYGYTF	TGTGCCAGCAGCCTCACGCCGGGGTATGGCTACACCTTC
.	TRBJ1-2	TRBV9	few	CASSQTTGGAGYTF	TGTGCCAGCTCCCAGACGACAGGCGGAGCGGGCTACACCTTC
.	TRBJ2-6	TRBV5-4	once	CASSSVPGSGANVLTF	TGTGCCAGCAGCTCCGTACCGGGCTCTGGGGCCAACGTCCTGACTTTC
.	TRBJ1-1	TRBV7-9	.	CASSTRHLTEAFF	TGTGCCAGCAGCACCCGACATCTCACTGAAGCTTTCTTT
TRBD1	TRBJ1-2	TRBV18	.	CASSNGQGESYTF	TGTGCCAGCTCTAACGGGCAGGGGGAAAGCTACACCTTC
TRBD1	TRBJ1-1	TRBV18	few	CASSPQGAASNTEAFF	TGTGCCAGCTCGCCACAGGGGGCGGCATCGAACACTGAAGCTTTCTTT
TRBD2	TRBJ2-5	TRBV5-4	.	CAYQGAGVGTQYF	TGTGCCTATCAAGGGGCGGGGGTAGGGACCCAGTACTTC
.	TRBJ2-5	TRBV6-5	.	CASRDIVTQETQYF	TGTGCCAGCAGAGACATAGTGACGCAAGAGACCCAGTACTTC
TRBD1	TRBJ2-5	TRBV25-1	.	CASSEGQGVQETQYF	TGTGCCAGCAGTGAGGGACAGGGGGTTCAAGAGACCCAGTACTTC
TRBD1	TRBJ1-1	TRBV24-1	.	CATSDQDRTNTEAFF	TGTGCCACCAGTGATCAGGACAGGACGAACACTGAAGCTTTCTTT
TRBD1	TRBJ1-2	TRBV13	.	CASSLQGPYGYTF	TGTGCCAGCAGCCTACAGGGGCCCTATGGCTACACCTTC
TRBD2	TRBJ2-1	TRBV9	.	CASSVVLAGGGEQFF	TGTGCCAGCAGCGTAGTCCTAGCGGGGGGAGGGGAGCAGTTCTTC
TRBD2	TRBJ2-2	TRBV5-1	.	CASSDSGGATGELFF	TGCGCCAGCAGCGATAGCGGGGGGGCGACCGGGGAGCTGTTTTTT
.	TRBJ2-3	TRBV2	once	CASSEAGEVTQYF	TGTGCCAGCAGTGAAGCGGGGGAGGTTACGCAGTATTTT
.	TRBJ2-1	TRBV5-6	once	CASSFSYVNEQFF	TGTGCCAGCAGCTTCTCCTATGTCAATGAGCAGTTCTTC
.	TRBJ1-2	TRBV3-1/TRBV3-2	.	CASSAEGGPYGYTF	TGTGCCAGCAGCGCCGAAGGGGGTCCCTATGGCTACACCTTC
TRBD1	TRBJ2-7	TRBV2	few	CASSEGLFGQGYEQYF	TGTGCCAGCAGTGAAGGTCTCTTTGGACAGGGCTACGAGCAGTACTTC
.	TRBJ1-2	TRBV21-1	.	CASSISRDRDSYTF	TGTGCCAGCAGCATATCCCGGGACAGGGACAGCTACACCTTC
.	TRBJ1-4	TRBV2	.	CASSLTGVLFF	TGTGCCAGCAGCTTGACAGGTGTCCTGTTTTTT
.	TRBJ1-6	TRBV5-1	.	CASSLSREHNSPLHF	TGCGCCAGCAGCTTATCCCGGGAGCATAATTCACCCCTCCACTTT
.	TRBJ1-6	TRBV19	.	CASSSSGASNSPLHF	TGTGCCAGTAGTTCCTCAGGGGCGTCTAATTCACCCCTCCACTTT
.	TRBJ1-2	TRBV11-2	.	CASSFTAGQLQDGYTF	TGTGCCAGCAGCTTCACAGCAGGGCAGTTACAGGATGGCTACACCTTC
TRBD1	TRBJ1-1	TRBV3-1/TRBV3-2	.	CASSLLQGMHTEAFF	TGTGCCAGCAGCCTCTTACAGGGGATGCACACTGAAGCTTTCTTT
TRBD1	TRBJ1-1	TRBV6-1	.	CASSAGDSYRDTEAFF	TGTGCCAGCAGTGCTGGGGACAGTTACAGGGACACTGAAGCTTTCTTT
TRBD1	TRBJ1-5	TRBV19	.	CASSTPPAGQRYSNQPQHF	TGTGCCAGTAGTACCCCCCCCGCGGGACAGAGATATAGCAATCAGCCCCAGCATTTT
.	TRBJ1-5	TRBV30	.	CAWSGGRTNQPQHF	TGTGCCTGGAGTGGGGGGAGGACGAATCAGCCCCAGCATTTT
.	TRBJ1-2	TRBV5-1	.	CASSPQVAPNYGYTF	TGCGCCAGCAGCCCACAGGTGGCCCCTAACTATGGCTACACCTTC
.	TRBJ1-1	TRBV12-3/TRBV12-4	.	CASSLSAGTEAFF	TGTGCCAGCAGTTTGTCCGCCGGGACTGAAGCTTTCTTT
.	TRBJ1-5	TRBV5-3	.	CARRPDSASWKPQHF	TGTGCCAGAAGGCCCGACAGTGCCTCTTGGAAGCCCCAGCATTTT
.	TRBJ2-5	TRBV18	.	CASSQQQSQETQYF	TGTGCCAGCTCCCAACAACAGTCTCAAGAGACCCAGTACTTC
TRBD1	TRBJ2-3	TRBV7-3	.	CASSLGQGTDTQYF	TGTGCCAGCAGCCTAGGACAGGGGACAGATACGCAGTATTTT
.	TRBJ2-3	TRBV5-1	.	CASSFGVPYTDTQYF	TGCGCCAGCAGCTTCGGGGTCCCTTACACAGATACGCAGTATTTT
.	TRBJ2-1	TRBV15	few	CATSRLRQGFNEQFF	TGTGCCACCAGCAGACTTAGACAAGGCTTCAATGAGCAGTTCTTC